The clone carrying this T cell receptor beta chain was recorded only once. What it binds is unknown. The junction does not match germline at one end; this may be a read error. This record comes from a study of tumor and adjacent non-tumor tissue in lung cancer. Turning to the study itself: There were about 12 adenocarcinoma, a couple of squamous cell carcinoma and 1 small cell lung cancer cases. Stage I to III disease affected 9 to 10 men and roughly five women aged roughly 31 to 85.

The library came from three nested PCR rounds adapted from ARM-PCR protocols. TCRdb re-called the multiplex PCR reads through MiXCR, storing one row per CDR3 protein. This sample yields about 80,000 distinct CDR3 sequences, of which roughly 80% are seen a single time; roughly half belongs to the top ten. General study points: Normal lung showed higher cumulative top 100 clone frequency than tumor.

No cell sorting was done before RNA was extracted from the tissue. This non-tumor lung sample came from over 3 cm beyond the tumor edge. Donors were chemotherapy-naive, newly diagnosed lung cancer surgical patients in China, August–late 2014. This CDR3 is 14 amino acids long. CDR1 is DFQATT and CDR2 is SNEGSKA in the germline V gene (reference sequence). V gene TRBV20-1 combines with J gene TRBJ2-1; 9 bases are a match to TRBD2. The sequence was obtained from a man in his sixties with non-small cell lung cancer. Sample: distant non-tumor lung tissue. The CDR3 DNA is TGCAGTGCTCCTCGAGGCGGGGGGGCGTACGAGCAGTTATTC. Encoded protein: CSAPRGGGAYEQLF.